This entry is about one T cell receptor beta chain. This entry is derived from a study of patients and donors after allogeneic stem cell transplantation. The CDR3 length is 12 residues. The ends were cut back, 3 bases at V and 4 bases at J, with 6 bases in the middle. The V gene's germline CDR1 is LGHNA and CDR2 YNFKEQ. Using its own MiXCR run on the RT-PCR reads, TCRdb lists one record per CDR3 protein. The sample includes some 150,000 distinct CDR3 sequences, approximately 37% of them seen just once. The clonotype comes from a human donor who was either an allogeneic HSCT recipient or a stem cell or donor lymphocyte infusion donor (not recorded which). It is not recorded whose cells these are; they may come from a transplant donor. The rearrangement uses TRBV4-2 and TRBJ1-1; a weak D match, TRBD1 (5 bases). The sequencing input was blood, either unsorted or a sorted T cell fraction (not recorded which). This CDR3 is CASSQGRTEAFF. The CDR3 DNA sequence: TGTGCCAGCAGCCAGGGGCGCACTGAAGCTTTCTTT.